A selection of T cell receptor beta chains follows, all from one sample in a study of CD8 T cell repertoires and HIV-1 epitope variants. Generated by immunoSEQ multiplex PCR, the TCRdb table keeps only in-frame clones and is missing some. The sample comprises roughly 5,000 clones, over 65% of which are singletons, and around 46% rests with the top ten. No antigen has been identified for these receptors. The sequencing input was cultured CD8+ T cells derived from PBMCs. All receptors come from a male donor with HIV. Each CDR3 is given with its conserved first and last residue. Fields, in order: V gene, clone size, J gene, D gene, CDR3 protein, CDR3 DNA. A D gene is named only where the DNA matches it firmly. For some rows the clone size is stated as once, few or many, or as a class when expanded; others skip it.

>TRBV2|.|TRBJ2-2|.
CASREPLGELFF
TGTGCCAGCAGGGAACCCTTAGGGGAGCTGTTTTTT
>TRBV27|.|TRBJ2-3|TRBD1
CASSKQGWTDTQYF
TGTGCCAGCAGCAAACAGGGGTGGACAGATACGCAGTATTTT
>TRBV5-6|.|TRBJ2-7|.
CASSLTAPYEQYF
TGTGCCAGCAGCTTGACGGCACCCTACGAGCAGTACTTC
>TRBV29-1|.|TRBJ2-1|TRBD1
CSVIGQGLWEKFF
TGCAGCGTGATAGGACAGGGGCTTTGGGAAAAGTTCTTC
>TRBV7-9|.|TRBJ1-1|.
CASGPNTAGPNTEAFF
TGTGCCAGCGGACCGAACACGGCAGGACCGAACACTGAAGCTTTCTTT
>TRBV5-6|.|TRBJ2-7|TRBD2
CASSQAGGPSNEQYF
TGTGCCAGCAGCCAAGCGGGAGGGCCTTCTAACGAGCAGTACTTC
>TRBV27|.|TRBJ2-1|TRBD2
CASSLAGAYNEQFF
TGTGCCAGCAGTTTAGCGGGAGCTTACAATGAGCAGTTCTTC
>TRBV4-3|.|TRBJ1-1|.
CASSQDRGELREAFF
TGCGCCAGCAGCCAAGATAGGGGGGAATTAAGAGAAGCTTTCTTT
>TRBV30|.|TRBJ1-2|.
CATPEGTVNGYTF
TGTGCCACTCCGGAAGGGACGGTAAATGGCTACACCTTC
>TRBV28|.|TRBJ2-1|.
CASSLIGLSYNEQFF
TGTGCCAGCAGTTTAATTGGACTCTCCTACAATGAGCAGTTCTTC
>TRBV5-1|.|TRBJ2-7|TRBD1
CASSPGTGQKQYF
TGCGCCAGCAGCCCTGGGACAGGGCAAAAGCAGTACTTC
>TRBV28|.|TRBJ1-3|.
CASILSTGKGGGNTIYF
TGTGCCAGCATCCTAAGCACGGGAAAAGGGGGAGGAAACACCATATATTTT
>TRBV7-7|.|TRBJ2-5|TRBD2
CASRAGTSGFNIQETQYF
TGTGCTAGCAGGGCCGGGACTAGCGGCTTCAACATTCAAGAGACCCAGTACTTC
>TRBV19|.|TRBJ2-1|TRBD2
CASSMAGVWMDNEQFF
TGTGCCAGTAGTATGGCGGGGGTTTGGATGGACAATGAGCAGTTCTTC
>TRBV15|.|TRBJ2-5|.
CATSRDVGGETQYF
TGTGCCACCAGCAGAGACGTAGGGGGAGAGACCCAGTACTTC
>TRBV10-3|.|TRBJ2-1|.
CAISEGYNEQFF
TGTGCCATCAGTGAGGGCTACAATGAGCAGTTCTTC
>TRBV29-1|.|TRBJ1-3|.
CSVVMQDGNTVYF
TGCAGCGTCGTTATGCAGGATGGAAACACCGTATATTTT
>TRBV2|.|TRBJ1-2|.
CASSAWGTSGYTF
TGTGCCAGCAGTGCCTGGGGGACAAGCGGCTACACCTTC
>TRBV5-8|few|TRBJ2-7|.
CASSSQSPSSYEQYF
TGTGCCAGCAGTTCACAGAGCCCCAGCTCCTACGAGCAGTACTTC
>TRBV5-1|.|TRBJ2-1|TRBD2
CASSLGGSFTDEQFF
TGCGCCAGCAGCTTGGGCGGGAGTTTCACAGATGAGCAGTTCTTC
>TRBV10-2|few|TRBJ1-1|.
CASSELELYTEAFF
TGCGCCAGCAGTGAGTTGGAACTTTACACTGAAGCTTTCTTT
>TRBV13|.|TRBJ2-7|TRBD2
CASSTVAGEIHEQYF
TGTGCCAGCAGCACCGTAGCGGGAGAAATCCACGAGCAGTACTTC
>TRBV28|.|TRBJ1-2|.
CASSLFALSPQSPNYGYTF
TGTGCCAGCAGTTTATTCGCCCTTAGCCCACAGTCTCCTAACTATGGCTACACCTTC
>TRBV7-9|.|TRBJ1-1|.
CASSLVEGLTEAFF
TGTGCCAGCAGCTTAGTGGAAGGTCTCACTGAAGCTTTCTTT
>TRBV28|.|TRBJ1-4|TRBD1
CASSLSATGGREKLFF
TGTGCCAGCAGTTTATCTGCGACAGGGGGAAGAGAAAAACTGTTTTTT